This is a list of T cell receptor beta chains from one sample in a study of blood T cell repertoires in COVID-19. The data were produced by immunoSEQ multiplex PCR, yet TCRdb's version contains in-frame clones alone and is incomplete. The profile shows about 280,000 clones, approximately 86% of them singletons. Sequenced: peripheral blood. Source of these receptors: a man aged 35-49 years with active or convalescent COVID-19. Both conserved end residues are part of each CDR3.

J gene	V gene	CDR3 protein
TRBJ2-3	TRBV7-6	CASSLGAGPDTQYF
TRBJ1-2	TRBV18	CASSFQDRDYGYTF
TRBJ2-7	TRBV30	CAWSGDRGYEQYF
TRBJ1-4	TRBV3-1/TRBV3-2	CASSFGRLAKLFF
TRBJ2-5	TRBV27	CASSFSGPGYQETQYF
TRBJ1-1	TRBV11-3	CASSLDRGVGSTEAFF
TRBJ1-2	TRBV5-1	CASSFQDSSSYGYTF
TRBJ2-1	TRBV7-9	CASSLGQRVEQFF
TRBJ2-1	TRBV7-3	CASSFSTGGYNEQFF
TRBJ2-3	TRBV9	CASSASGLRTDTQYF
TRBJ1-2	TRBV5-1	CASSHGQTDYGYTF
TRBJ2-1	TRBV14	CASSQGRHTEQFF
TRBJ2-5	TRBV5-1	CASSQQETQYF
TRBJ1-6	TRBV7-4	CASGQGAGSYNSPLHF
TRBJ2-7	TRBV12-3/TRBV12-4	CASSQGGSNEQYF
TRBJ2-1	TRBV27	CASSLLGQGAYNEQFF
TRBJ2-3	TRBV3-1/TRBV3-2	CASSQYTGIDTQYF
TRBJ1-1	TRBV27	CASSLRGAGGVNTEAFF
TRBJ2-7	TRBV5-1	CASSQKDRGSYEQYF
TRBJ2-1	TRBV5-6	CASSLTGGAGEQFF
TRBJ2-5	TRBV3-1/TRBV3-2	CASSQEETQGGETQYF
TRBJ2-2	TRBV2	CASTREGGTGELFF
TRBJ1-6	TRBV3-1/TRBV3-2	CASSRKGQIYNSPLHF
TRBJ2-7	TRBV5-4	CASREAIGPYEQYF
TRBJ2-7	TRBV10-3	CASRGDTTAYEQYF
TRBJ2-2	TRBV4-1	CASSPYLNPGELFF
TRBJ2-1	TRBV2	CASSPRLASYNEQFF
TRBJ2-7	TRBV5-4	CASSLAGGLYEQYF
TRBJ2-2	TRBV4-2	CASSQSLAGVGELFF
TRBJ2-3	TRBV4-1	CASSQESGGAGIADTQYF
TRBJ1-2	TRBV24-1	CATSDLDSPYGYTF
TRBJ2-1	TRBV2	CASSEEGEGDEQFF
TRBJ2-1	TRBV3-1/TRBV3-2	CASSLATSYDNEQFF
TRBJ2-7	TRBV7-2	CASSAQLRGASYEQYF
TRBJ1-6	TRBV6-5	CATYAPNSPLHF
TRBJ1-5	TRBV29-1	CSVQESNQPQHF
TRBJ1-5	TRBV25-1	CASSESGGGNQPQHF